This TCR beta chain was obtained from a study of T cell changes during pregnancy in multiple sclerosis. Germline loops: CDR1 SGHNT, CDR2 YYREEE (reference sequence). V lost 2 bases to trimming and J lost 2 bases; unmatched junction nucleotides: 4. This CDR3 has 15 residues. Produced via immunoSEQ multiplex PCR; TCRdb's table is partial and in-frame only. The sample holds 55,000 to 70,000 clones, about nine tenths seen once. This clonotype was sampled from a female donor with multiple sclerosis, enrolled in a pregnancy study. This rearrangement joins TRBV5-4 to TRBJ1-3; 7 nucleotides align to TRBD1. The sequencing here drew on CD4+ T cells from peripheral blood mononuclear cells, taken in the third trimester of pregnancy. The CDR3 reads CASSLDREAGNTIYF. As DNA, the CDR3 is TGTGCCAGCAGCTTAGACAGGGAAGCTGGAAACACCATATATTTT.